This TCR beta chain was obtained from a study of T cells in narcolepsy. Using immunoSEQ multiplex PCR, the repertoire was profiled, and TCRdb retains in-frame clones only, with some absent. The sample contains about 27,000 clones, more than 75% of which appear only once. The origin of this receptor is a human donor with narcolepsy. The sequencing sample was made of CD45RA- memory CD4+ T cells from PBMCs.

This chain's CDR3 is CASSETVLAGFNEQYF. The CDR3 DNA is TGCGCCAGCAGTGAGACGGTCTTAGCGGGGTTCAACGAGCAGTACTTC. The chain links TRBV10-1 to TRBJ2-7; 8 nucleotides agree with TRBD2. CDR1 and CDR2 from the germline V gene are WNHNN and SYGVQD (reference sequence). J gave up 5 bases and V 2 bases, and 11 bases lay outside the gene matches. The length of the CDR3 is 16 residues.